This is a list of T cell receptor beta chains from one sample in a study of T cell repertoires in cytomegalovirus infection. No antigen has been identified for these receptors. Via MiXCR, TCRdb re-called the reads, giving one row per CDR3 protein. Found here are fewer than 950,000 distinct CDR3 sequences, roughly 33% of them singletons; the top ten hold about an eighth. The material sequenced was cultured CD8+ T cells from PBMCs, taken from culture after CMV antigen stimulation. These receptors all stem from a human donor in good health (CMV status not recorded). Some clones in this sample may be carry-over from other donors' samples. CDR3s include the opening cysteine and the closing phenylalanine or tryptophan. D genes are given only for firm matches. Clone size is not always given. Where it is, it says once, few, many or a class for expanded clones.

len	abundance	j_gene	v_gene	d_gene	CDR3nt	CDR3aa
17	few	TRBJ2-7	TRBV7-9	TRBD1	TGTGCCAGCAGCTTAGGACATTGGGGGACAGGGGGCTACGAGCAGTACTTC	CASSLGHWGTGGYEQYF
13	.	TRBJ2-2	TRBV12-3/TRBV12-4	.	TGTGCCAGCAATCAGCCGGGATCCGGGGAGCTGTTTTTT	CASNQPGSGELFF
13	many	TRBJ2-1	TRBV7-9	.	TGTGCCAGCAGCCACCCACTAGCCGATGAGCAGTTCTTC	CASSHPLADEQFF
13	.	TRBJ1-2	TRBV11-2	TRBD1	TGTGCCAGCAGCCCGACAGGGCTTGGAGGCTACACCTTC	CASSPTGLGGYTF
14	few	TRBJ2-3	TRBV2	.	TGTGCCAGCAGTGAAGAGATAGCGGCAGATACGCAGTATTTT	CASSEEIAADTQYF
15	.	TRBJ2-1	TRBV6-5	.	TGTGCCAGCAGTTACTCGTCGGGCGCCTACAATGAGCAGTTCTTC	CASSYSSGAYNEQFF
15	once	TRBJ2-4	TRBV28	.	TGTGCCAGCAGTTCAGGACTATTAGCCAAAAACATTCAGTACTTC	CASSSGLLAKNIQYF
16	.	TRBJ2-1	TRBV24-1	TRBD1	TGTGCCACCAGTGATCCGGACAGGGTGTCCTACAATGAGCAGTTCTTC	CATSDPDRVSYNEQFF
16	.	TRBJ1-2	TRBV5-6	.	TGTGCCAGCAGCGATCCCCCGGGCCATCGCCCTGGGGGCTACACCTTC	CASSDPPGHRPGGYTF
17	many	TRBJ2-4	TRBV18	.	TGTGCCAGCTCACCACGCCAGGCGGACCTAGCCAAAAACATTCAGTACTTC	CASSPRQADLAKNIQYF
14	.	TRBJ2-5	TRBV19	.	TGTGCCAGTCGATCCGGGAGCAAAAAGGGGACCCAGTACTTC	CASRSGSKKGTQYF
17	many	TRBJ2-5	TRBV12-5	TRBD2	TGTGCTAGTGGTCTACCCGATGGACTAGCGAGGGGAGAGACCCAGTACTTC	CASGLPDGLARGETQYF
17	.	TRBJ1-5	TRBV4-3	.	TGCGCCAGCAGCCATGGGACGGCGGGGGATAGCAATCAGCCCCAGCATTTT	CASSHGTAGDSNQPQHF
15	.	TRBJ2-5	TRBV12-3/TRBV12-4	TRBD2	TGTGCCAACAGTTTACTAGCGGGGGGGCAAGAGACCCAGTACTTC	CANSLLAGGQETQYF
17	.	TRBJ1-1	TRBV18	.	TGTGCCAGCTCACCCACCCGAAGTGGACAGTTAAACACTGAAGCTTTCTTT	CASSPTRSGQLNTEAFF
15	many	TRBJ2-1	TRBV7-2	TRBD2	TGTGCCAGCAGTTCACCTTGGCGGGGGGTCCATGAGCAGTTCTTC	CASSSPWRGVHEQFF